This T cell receptor beta chain was identified during a study of Ad26.COV2.S vaccination and SARS-CoV-2 variants. This CDR3 has 12 amino acids. Germline-derived CDR1 and CDR2 are SGHTA and FQGNSA. The V end was cut by 3 bases, the J end by 4 bases, with 5 bases between. Sequenced by immunoSEQ multiplex PCR; TCRdb stores in-frame clones only, minus some. The table includes around 100,000 clones, more than 70% detected once. This chain joins TRBV7-2 and TRBJ2-3, with D perhaps TRBD1 (5 bases). The sequence was collected from a human donor who had recovered from COVID-19. Sample: peripheral blood, taken after recovery from COVID-19. CDR3 amino acids: CASSLGPDTQYF. In DNA, the CDR3 is TGTGCCAGCAGCTTGGGGCCAGATACGCAGTATTTT.